This T cell receptor beta chain emerged from a study of graft-versus-host responses after intestinal transplantation. Across the study: Among the recipients, transplants were multivisceral, liver-intestinal, or isolated intestinal. Broader study findings: Recipient marrow harbored GvH clones, some of which surfaced first in ileum or blood. When patients had graft-donor T cell macrochimerism, their allografts held high graft-versus-host to host-versus-graft clonal ratios.

In germline, CDR1 is ENHRY, CDR2 SYGVKD. Trimming took 10 bases from V and 6 from J; bases not matched to a gene: 5. This CDR3 is built from 12 residues. On this clone: Its target is unknown.

Some clones are missing from TCRdb's copy, which holds only in-frame ones; the method was immunoSEQ multiplex PCR. The data contain around 37,000 clones, around 83% of them singletons. The material sequenced was PBMCs, taken 1070 days after transplant. J is TRBJ2-2 and V is TRBV10-3; 7 nucleotides agree with TRBD2. The clonotype was recovered from a human patient who received an intestinal transplant, so some T cells may come from the graft donor. DNA of the CDR3: TGTGCCACCTCAGGGAGGGCCGGGGAGCTGTTTTTT. It is translated as CATSGRAGELFF.